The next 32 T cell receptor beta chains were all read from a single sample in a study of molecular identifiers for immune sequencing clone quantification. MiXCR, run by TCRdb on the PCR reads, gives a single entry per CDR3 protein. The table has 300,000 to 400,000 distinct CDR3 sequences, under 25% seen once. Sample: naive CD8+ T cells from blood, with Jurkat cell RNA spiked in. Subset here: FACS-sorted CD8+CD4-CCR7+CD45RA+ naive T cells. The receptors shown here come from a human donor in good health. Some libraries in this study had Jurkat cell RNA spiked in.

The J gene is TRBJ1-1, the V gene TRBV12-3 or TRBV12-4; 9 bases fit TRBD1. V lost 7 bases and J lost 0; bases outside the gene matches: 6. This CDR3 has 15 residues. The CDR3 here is CASNDRGGLNTEAFF. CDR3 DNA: TGTGCCAGCAACGACAGGGGGGGGCTGAACACTGAAGCTTTCTTT.

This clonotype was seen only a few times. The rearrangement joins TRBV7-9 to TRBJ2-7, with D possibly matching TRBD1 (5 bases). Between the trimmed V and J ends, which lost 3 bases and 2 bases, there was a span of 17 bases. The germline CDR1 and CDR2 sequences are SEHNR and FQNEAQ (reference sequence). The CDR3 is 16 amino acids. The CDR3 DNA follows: TGTGCCAGCAGCTTCCTCCGTGACAGAGAAACCTACGAGCAGTACTTC. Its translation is CASSFLRDRETYEQYF.

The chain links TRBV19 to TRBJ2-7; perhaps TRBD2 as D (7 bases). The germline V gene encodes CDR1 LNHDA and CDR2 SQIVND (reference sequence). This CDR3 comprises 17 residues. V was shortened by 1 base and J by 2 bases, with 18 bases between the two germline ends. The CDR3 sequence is CASSIGHGGGGPYEQYF. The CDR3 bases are TGTGCCAGTAGTATAGGTCACGGCGGCGGGGGCCCCTACGAGCAGTACTTC.

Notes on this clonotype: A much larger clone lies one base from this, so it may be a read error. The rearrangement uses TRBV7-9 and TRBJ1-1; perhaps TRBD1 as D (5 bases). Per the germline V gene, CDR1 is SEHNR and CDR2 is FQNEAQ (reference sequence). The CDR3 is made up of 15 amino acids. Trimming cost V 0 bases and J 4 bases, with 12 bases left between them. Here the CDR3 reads CASSLARQLSTEAFF. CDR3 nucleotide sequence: TGTGCCAGCAGCTTAGCCCGACAGTTGAGCACTGAAGCTTTCTTT.

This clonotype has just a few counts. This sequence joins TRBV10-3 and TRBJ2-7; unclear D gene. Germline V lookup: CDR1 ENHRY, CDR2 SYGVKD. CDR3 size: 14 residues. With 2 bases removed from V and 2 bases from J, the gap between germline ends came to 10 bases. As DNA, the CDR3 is TGTGCCATCAGTGAGCGAACAGAAGCCTACGAGCAGTACTTC. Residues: CAISERTEAYEQYF.

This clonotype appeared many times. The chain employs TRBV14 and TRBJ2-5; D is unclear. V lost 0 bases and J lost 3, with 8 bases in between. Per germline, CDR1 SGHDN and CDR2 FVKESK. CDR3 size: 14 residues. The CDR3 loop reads CASSQDWVEETQYF. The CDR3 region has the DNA TGTGCCAGCAGCCAAGATTGGGTTGAAGAGACCCAGTACTTC.

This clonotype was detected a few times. CDR3 loop: CSAIGGPYEQYF. CDR3 in DNA: TGCAGTGCAATTGGGGGCCCCTACGAGCAGTACTTC. V usage is TRBV20-1 and J usage is TRBJ2-7, with TRBD1 as a possible D gene (6 bases). There are 12 residues in the CDR3. CDR1 DFQATT and CDR2 SNEGSKA come from the germline V gene (reference sequence). V lost 6 bases and J lost 2, with 11 bases in between.

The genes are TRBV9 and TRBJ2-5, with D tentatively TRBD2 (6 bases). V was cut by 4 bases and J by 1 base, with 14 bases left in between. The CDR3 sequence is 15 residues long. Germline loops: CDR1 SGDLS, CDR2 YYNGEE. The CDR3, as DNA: TGTGCCAGCAGCCCGGGAGTAACAGGCCAAGAGACCCAGTACTTC. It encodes CASSPGVTGQETQYF.

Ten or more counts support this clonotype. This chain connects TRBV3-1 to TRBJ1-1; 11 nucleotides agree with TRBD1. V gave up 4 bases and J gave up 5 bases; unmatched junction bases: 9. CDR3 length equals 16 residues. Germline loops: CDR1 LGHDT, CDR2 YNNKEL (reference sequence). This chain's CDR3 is CASSLPGTGGLTEAFF. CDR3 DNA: TGTGCCAGCAGCCTCCCCGGGACAGGGGGATTGACTGAAGCTTTCTTT.

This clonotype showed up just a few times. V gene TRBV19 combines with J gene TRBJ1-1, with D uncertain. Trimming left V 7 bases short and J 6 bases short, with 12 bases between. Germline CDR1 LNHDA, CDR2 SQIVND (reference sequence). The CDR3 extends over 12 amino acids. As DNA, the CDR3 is TGTGCCAGTACCCCGGGTGGTGCTGAAGCTTTCTTT. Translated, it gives CASTPGGAEAFF.

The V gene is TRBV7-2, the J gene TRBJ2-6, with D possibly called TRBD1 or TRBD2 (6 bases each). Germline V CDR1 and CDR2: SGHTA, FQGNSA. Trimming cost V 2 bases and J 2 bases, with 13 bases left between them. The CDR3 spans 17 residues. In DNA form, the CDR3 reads TGTGCCAGCAGCTTACAGGGGCGGGAAACTGGGGCCAACGTCCTGACTTTC. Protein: CASSLQGRETGANVLTF.

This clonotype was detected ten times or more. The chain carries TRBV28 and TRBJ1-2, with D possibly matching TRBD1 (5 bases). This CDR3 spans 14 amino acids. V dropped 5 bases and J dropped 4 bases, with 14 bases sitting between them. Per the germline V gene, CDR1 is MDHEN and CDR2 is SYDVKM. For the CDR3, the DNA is TGTGCCAGCAGTCCCCCCCTACAGGTCTATGGCTACACCTTC. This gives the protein CASSPPLQVYGYTF.

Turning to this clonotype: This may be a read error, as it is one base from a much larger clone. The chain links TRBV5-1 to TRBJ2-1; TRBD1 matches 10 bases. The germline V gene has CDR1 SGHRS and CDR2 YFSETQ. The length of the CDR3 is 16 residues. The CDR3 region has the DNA TGCGCCAGCATTTCCTCGGACAGGGGGGTTTACAGTGAGAAGTTCTTC. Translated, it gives CASISSDRGVYSEKFF.

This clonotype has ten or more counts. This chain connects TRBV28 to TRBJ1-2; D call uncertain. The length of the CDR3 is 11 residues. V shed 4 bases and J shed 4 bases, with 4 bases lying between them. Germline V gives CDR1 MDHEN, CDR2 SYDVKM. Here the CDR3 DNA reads TGTGCCAGCAGTTACGGCTATGGCTACACCTTC. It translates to CASSYGYGYTF.

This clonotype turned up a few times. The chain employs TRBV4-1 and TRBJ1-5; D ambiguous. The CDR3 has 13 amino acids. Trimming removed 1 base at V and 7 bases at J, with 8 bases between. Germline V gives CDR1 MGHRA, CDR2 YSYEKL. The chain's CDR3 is CASSQAPGQPQHF. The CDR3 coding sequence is TGCGCCAGCAGCCAAGCCCCCGGACAGCCCCAGCATTTT.

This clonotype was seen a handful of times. CDR3: CASSYDGAPRLQYF. The CDR3 DNA sequence: TGTGCCAGCAGTTACGATGGCGCCCCACGCCTTCAGTACTTC. The chain uses TRBV6-2 or TRBV6-3 and TRBJ2-4; D call uncertain. The CDR3 is 14 amino acids. Per germline, CDR1 MNHEY and CDR2 SVGEGT. Trimming took 2 bases from V and 11 from J, leaving 16 bases between them.

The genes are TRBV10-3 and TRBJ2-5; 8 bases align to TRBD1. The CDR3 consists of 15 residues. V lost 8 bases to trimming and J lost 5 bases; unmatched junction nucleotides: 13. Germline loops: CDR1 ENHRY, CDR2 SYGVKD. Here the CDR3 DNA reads TGTGCCATCCTCGAGAAGGCAGGGGGCCGGGAGACCCAGTACTTC. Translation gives CAILEKAGGRETQYF.

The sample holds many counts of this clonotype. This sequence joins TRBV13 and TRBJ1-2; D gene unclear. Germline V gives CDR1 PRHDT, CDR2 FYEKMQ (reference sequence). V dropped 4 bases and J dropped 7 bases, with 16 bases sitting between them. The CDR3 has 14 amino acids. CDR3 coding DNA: TGTGCCAGCAGCTCCCGGGAAGGGATCACTGGCTACACCTTC. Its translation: CASSSREGITGYTF.

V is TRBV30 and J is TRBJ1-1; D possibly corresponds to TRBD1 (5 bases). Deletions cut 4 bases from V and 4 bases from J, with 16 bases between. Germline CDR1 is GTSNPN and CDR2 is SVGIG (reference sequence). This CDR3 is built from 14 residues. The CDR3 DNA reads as TGTGCCTGGACTTGGGGGGGATTGAGCACTGAAGCTTTCTTT. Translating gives CAWTWGGLSTEAFF.

CDR3 sequence: CASSLVQGPLDTQYF. In DNA form, the CDR3 reads TGTGCCAGCAGCTTAGTTCAGGGACCGCTCGATACGCAGTATTTT. The chain links TRBV11-2 to TRBJ2-3; perhaps D is TRBD1 or TRBD2 (5 bases each). The germline V gene has CDR1 SGHAT and CDR2 FQNNGV. Trimming shortened V by 1 base and J by 6 bases, and 14 bases separated the two germline ends. The CDR3 runs 15 residues. The full variable domain, its missing parts supplied by reference TRBV11-2 and TRBJ2-3, is EAGVAQSPRYKIIEKRQSVAFWCNPISGHATLYWYQQILGQGPKLLIQFQNNGVVDDSQLPKDRFSAERLKGVDSTLKIQPAKLEDSAVYLCASSLVQGPLDTQYFGPGTRLTVL.

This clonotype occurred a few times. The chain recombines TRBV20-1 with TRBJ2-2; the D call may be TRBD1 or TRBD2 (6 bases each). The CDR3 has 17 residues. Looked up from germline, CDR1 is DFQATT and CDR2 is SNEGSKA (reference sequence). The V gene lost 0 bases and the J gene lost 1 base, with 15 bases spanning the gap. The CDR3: CSAREGDRGRNTGELFF. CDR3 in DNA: TGCAGTGCTAGAGAGGGAGATCGGGGGCGGAACACCGGGGAGCTGTTTTTT.

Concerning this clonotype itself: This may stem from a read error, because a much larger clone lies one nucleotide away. CDR3 protein: CSVLRAGTEYEQHF. In DNA, the CDR3 is TGCAGCGTTCTCCGAGCCGGGACAGAATACGAGCAGCACTTC. The chain is built from TRBV29-1 and TRBJ2-7; 7 bases are a match to TRBD1. The CDR3 is 14 amino acids. The germline V gene encodes CDR1 SQVTM and CDR2 ANQGSEA.

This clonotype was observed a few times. The CDR3 loop is CASSELAGGLYEQYF. Here the CDR3 DNA reads TGTGCCAGCAGTGAACTAGCGGGAGGACTCTACGAGCAGTACTTC. The genes are TRBV2 and TRBJ2-7; 11 bases are shared with TRBD2. Trimming at V came to 2 bases and at J to 3 bases, leaving 3 bases not matched to a gene. The length of the CDR3 is 15 residues. Germline CDR1 SNHLY, CDR2 FYNNEI. Drawing the rest from reference TRBV2 and TRBJ2-7, the complete variable domain is EPEVTQTPSHQVTQMGQEVILRCVPISNHLYFYWYRQILGQKVEFLVSFYNNEISEKSEIFDDQFSVERPDGSNFTLKIRSTKLEDSAMYFCASSELAGGLYEQYFGPGTRLTVT.

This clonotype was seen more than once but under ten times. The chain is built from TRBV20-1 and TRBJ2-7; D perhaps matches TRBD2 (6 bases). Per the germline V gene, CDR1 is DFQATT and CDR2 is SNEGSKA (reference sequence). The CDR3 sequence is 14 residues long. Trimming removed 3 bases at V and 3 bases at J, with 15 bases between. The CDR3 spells CSARGVGGSYEQYF. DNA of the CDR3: TGCAGTGCTAGGGGGGTAGGAGGGAGCTACGAGCAGTACTTC.

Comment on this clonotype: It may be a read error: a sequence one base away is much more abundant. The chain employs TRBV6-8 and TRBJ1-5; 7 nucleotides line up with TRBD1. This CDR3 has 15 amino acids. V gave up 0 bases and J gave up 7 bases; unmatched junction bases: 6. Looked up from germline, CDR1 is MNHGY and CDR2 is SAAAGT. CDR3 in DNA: TGTGCCAGCAGTTACTCCAAGGGGGCTCGGCAGCCCCAGCATTTT. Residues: CASSYSKGARQPQHF.

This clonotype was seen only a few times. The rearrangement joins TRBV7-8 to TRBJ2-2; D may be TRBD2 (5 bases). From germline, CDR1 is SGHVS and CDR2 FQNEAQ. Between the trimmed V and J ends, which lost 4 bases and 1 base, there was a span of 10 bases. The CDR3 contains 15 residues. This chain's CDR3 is CASSSTRLNTGELFF. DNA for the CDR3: TGTGCCAGCAGCTCCACTAGACTGAACACCGGGGAGCTGTTTTTT.

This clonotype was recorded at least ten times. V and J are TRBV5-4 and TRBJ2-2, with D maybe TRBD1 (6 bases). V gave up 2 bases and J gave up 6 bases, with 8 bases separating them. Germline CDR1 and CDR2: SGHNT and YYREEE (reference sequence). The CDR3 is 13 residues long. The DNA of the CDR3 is TGTGCCAGCAGCTTACAGGGCCCCGGGGAGCTGTTTTTT. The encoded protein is CASSLQGPGELFF.

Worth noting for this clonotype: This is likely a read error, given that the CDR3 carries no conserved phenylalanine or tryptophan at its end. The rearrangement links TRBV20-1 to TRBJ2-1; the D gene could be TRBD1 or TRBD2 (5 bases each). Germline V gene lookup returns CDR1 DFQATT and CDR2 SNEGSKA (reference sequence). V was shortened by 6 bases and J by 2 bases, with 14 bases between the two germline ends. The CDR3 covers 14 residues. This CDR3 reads CSARGQGTYNEQFL. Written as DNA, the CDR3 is TGCAGTGCCCGCGGGCAGGGCACCTACAATGAGCAGTTCCTC.

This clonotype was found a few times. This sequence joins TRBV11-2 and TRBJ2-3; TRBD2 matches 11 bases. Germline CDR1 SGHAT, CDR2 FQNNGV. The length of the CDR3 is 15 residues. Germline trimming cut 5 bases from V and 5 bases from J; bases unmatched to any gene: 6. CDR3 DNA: TGTGCCAGCAGCCAACTAGCGGGAGAGGGAGATACGCAGTATTTT. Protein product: CASSQLAGEGDTQYF. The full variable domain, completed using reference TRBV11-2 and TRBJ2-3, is EAGVAQSPRYKIIEKRQSVAFWCNPISGHATLYWYQQILGQGPKLLIQFQNNGVVDDSQLPKDRFSAERLKGVDSTLKIQPAKLEDSAVYLCASSQLAGEGDTQYFGPGTRLTVL.

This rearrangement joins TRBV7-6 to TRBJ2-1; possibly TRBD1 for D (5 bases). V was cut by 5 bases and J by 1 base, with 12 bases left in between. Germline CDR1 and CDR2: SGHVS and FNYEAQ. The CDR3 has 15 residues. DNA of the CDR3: TGTGCCAGCAGCCAGTCAGCAGGGTCCTACAATGAGCAGTTCTTC. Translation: CASSQSAGSYNEQFF. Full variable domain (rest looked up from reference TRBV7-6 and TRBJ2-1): GAGVSQSPRYKVTKRGQDVALRCDPISGHVSLYWYRQALGQGPEFLTYFNYEAQQDKSGLPNDRFSAERPEGSISTLTIQRTEQRDSAMYRCASSQSAGSYNEQFFGPGTRLTVL.

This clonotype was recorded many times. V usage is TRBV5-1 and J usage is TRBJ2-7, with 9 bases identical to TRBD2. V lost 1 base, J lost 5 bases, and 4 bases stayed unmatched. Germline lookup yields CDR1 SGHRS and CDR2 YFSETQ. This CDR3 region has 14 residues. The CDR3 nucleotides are TGCGCCAGCAGCTTGTATAGCGGGGGCGACGAGCAGTACTTC. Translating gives CASSLYSGGDEQYF.

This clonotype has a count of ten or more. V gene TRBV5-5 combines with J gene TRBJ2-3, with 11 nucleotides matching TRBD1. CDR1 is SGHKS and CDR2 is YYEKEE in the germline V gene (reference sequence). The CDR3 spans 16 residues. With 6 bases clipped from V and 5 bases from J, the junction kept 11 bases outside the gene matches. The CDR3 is CASNHKGQGAGDTQYF. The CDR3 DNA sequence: TGTGCCAGCAACCACAAAGGACAGGGGGCAGGAGATACGCAGTATTTT.